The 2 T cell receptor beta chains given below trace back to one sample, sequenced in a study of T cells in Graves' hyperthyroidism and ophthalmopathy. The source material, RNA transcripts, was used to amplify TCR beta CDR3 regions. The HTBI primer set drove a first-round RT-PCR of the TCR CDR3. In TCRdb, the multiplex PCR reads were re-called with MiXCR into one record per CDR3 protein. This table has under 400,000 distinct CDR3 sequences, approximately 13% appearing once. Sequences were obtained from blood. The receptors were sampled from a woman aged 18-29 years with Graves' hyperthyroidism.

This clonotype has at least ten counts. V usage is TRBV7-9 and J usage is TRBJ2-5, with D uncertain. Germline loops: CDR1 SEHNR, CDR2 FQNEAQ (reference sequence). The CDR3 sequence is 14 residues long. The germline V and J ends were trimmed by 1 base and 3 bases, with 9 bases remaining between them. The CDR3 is CASSLVGYEETQYF. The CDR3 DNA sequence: TGTGCCAGCAGCTTAGTGGGTTATGAAGAGACCCAGTACTTC. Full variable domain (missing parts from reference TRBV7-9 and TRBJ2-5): DTGVSQNPRHKITKRGQNVTFRCDPISEHNRLYWYRQTLGQGPEFLTYFQNEAQLEKSRLLSDRFSAERPKGSFSTLEIQRTEQGDSAMYLCASSLVGYEETQYFGPGTRLLVL.

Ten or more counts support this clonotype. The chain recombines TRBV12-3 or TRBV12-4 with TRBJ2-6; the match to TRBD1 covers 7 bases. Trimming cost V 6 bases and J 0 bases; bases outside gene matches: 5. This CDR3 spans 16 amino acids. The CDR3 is CASSRDSYSGANVLTF. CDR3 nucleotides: TGTGCCAGCAGCCGGGACAGCTACTCTGGGGCCAACGTCCTGACTTTC.